The rows below give T cell receptor beta chains drawn from one sample of a study of T cell changes during pregnancy in multiple sclerosis. Sequenced by immunoSEQ multiplex PCR; TCRdb stores in-frame clones only, minus some. The sample consists of about 110,000 clones, roughly 90% of them appearing once. The source material was peripheral blood, sampled after pregnancy. The receptors here all came from a female donor with multiple sclerosis, enrolled in a pregnancy study. The CDR3 runs from the conserved cysteine through the conserved F or W. The D gene is left open where the match is weak. Clone sizes are given selectively: once, few, many, or a class where the clone is expanded.

TRBJ2-1,15,TRBV4-1,-,TRBD1,TGCGCCAGCAGTCAGGGACAGGGAAGCTACAATGAGCAGTTCTTC,CASSQGQGSYNEQFF
TRBJ2-1,13,TRBV6-1,-,TRBD2,TGTGCCAGCCAGGACCCCCCGGGAGGTGAGCAGTTCTTC,CASQDPPGGEQFF
TRBJ1-5,15,TRBV6-5,-,-,TGTGCCAGCAGTTCCCGGCGGTATAGCAATCAGCCCCAGCATTTT,CASSSRRYSNQPQHF
TRBJ1-2,14,TRBV5-1,-,-,TGCGCCAGCAGCTTGGACAGCCTTAACTATGGCTACACCTTC,CASSLDSLNYGYTF
TRBJ2-7,13,TRBV27,once,-,TGTGCCAGCAGTTCAATGACAGGTGCCGAGCAGTACTTC,CASSSMTGAEQYF
TRBJ2-7,14,TRBV27,-,-,TGTGCCAGCTCCCCCGGGACTCTCCCCTACGAGCAGTACTTC,CASSPGTLPYEQYF
TRBJ1-2,16,TRBV9,-,TRBD1,TGTGCCAGCAGCGCCGAGGACAGGGGGCGTTTCTATGGCTACACCTTC,CASSAEDRGRFYGYTF
TRBJ2-6,16,TRBV4-2,-,-,TGTGCCAGCAGCCAAGACGAGTTCTCTGGGGCCAACGTCCTGACTTTC,CASSQDEFSGANVLTF
TRBJ2-3,18,TRBV7-9,-,TRBD2,TGTGCCAGCAGCTTAGCGATGGCTAGCGGGAGTCTCTCAGATACGCAGTATTTT,CASSLAMASGSLSDTQYF
TRBJ1-2,11,TRBV20-1,-,-,TGCAGTGCTAGAGAAGGAGACGGCTACACCTTC,CSAREGDGYTF
TRBJ1-1,12,TRBV29-1,-,-,TGCAGCGCTCAAGGGGAGGGTAGGGAGGCTTTCTTT,CSAQGEGREAFF
TRBJ2-1,11,TRBV5-1,once,-,TGCGCCAGCAGCTTGGCCGGTGAGCAGTTCTTC,CASSLAGEQFF
TRBJ1-4,14,TRBV4-1,-,TRBD1,TGCGCCAGCAGCCAAGGACAGGGAGGTGAAAAACTGTTTTTT,CASSQGQGGEKLFF
TRBJ1-1,14,TRBV10-3,-,-,TGTGCCATCAGTGGGGACATCCCGAACACTGAAGCTTTCTTT,CAISGDIPNTEAFF
TRBJ2-2,14,TRBV28,once,-,TGTGCCAGCAGTCCTAGGGGGGGCACCGGGGAGCTGTTTTTT,CASSPRGGTGELFF
TRBJ1-1,15,TRBV2,once,TRBD1,TGTGCCAGCAGGAGGACAGGGTTTGAGGGCACTGAAGCTTTCTTT,CASRRTGFEGTEAFF